This T cell receptor (beta chain) comes out of a study of Ad26.COV2.S vaccination and SARS-CoV-2 variants. Study outcomes and limitations: People given the vaccine had a wider spike-specific TCR breadth than placebo recipients did. Spike-specific CD8+ and CD4+ T cell responses reportedly showed substantial breadth after vaccination. Total responses of T cells may have been underestimated by the analyses of TCR breadth and depth. Non-spike TCR breadth showed similarity between vaccine and placebo recipients.

The protocol was immunoSEQ multiplex PCR, while the TCRdb copy is restricted to in-frame clones and leaves out a portion. The sample includes around 350,000 clones, under 95% of them seen just once. The CDR3 has 13 amino acids. Trimming removed 3 bases at V and 6 bases at J, with 12 bases between. Germline CDR1 WSHSY, CDR2 SAAADI. To note about this clone: As yet, its antigen is unknown.

This chain connects TRBV10-2 to TRBJ2-7; D gene ambiguous. This TCR derives from a human donor who had recovered from COVID-19. The sequenced sample was peripheral blood, obtained after recovery from COVID-19. The CDR3: CASSEGPTGEQYF. The CDR3 DNA reads TGCGCCAGCAGTGAAGGACCCACGGGCGAGCAGTACTTC.